This TCR beta chain originates from a study of blood T cells in healthy people across ages. Findings and limits, study-wide: Leaving the PBMCs unsorted stopped any conclusive comparison of naive versus antigen-experienced cells.

Next came a second PCR, run for about 6 to 12 cycles, which used a sample-barcoded 5' primer along with a J-beta primer mix. TCRdb called the 5' RACE reads again in MiXCR, with one record for every CDR3 protein. The sample lists about 1,600,000 distinct CDR3 sequences; about 43% were seen once. In regard to this clonotype: The antigen remains undetermined.

This CDR3 contains 13 residues. Germline CDR1 MNHNS, CDR2 SASEGT. V was trimmed by 4 bases and J by 4 bases, leaving 7 bases between them. The material sequenced was blood. The chain uses TRBV6-1 and TRBJ1-4; unclear D gene. The source of this sequence is a woman between 18 and 29 years old in good health. CDR3 sequence: CASSGRINEKLFF. CDR3 nucleotides: TGTGCCAGCAGTGGCAGGATTAATGAAAAACTGTTTTTT.